This T cell receptor beta chain was sequenced in a study of T cell repertoires in aging, cancer and after chemotherapy. Study results and caveats: These repertoire data do not allow conclusions about immunological memory after chemotherapy. In cancer patients, declining TCR diversity with age involved lost richness and lost evenness.

Peripheral blood genomic DNA, not sorted cells or RNA, was the template. This clonotype was observed a few times. What it binds is not known. Rearranged V-D-J TRB sequences were amplified with a mixed TRB-A/B primer pool. One entry per CDR3 protein results from TCRdb running MiXCR on the multiplex PCR reads. The sample includes around 13,000 distinct CDR3 sequences, around 20% of them seen just once. The CDR3 totals 14 residues. Germline assignment: CDR1 ENHRY and CDR2 SYGVKD. V lost 3 bases to trimming and J lost 4 bases, with 11 bases between them. This TCR came from a human donor in good health. J is TRBJ2-3 and V is TRBV10-3, with no clear D. Material for sequencing was blood. In DNA, the CDR3 is TGTGCCATCAGTGAATCAGTTGATGCAGATACGCAGTATTTT. Translation gives CAISESVDADTQYF.